One T cell receptor (beta chain) is described in this entry. The DNA is omitted, as the CDR3 cannot be located on it reliably, and the CDR3 follows TCRdb's listing. The participants were between roughly 18 and 89 years old and came from some 25 US areas. The data stem from a study of blood T cell repertoires in COVID-19. TCRdb's copy holds only in-frame clones and misses some; the assay was immunoSEQ multiplex PCR. The repertoire holds 200,000 to 250,000 clones, roughly 88% seen once, with approximately 3.7% in the top ten. A total of 17 residues make up the CDR3, ends included. The source material was PBMCs or T cells enriched from blood (not recorded which). The TCR comes from a woman aged 25 to 39 who had been exposed to COVID-19. The J gene is TRBJ2-5, the V gene TRBV21-1; the table's D call, TRBD2, has no DNA check behind it. TRBV21-1 is labeled a pseudogene. The CDR3 sequence is CASSPSVASGSGETQYF.